This TCR beta chain was sequenced for a study of T cells after yellow fever vaccination. The CDR3 has 15 residues. CDR1 is SGHKS and CDR2 is YYEKEE in the germline V gene (reference sequence). V lost 4 bases to trimming and J lost 4 bases; unmatched junction nucleotides: 9. General study findings and limits: Re-detected after boosting: most primary clones, almost 98% of CD4 and roughly 88% of CD8. Abundant clonotypes (contaminants from the bulk population) could be present in FACS-sorted repertoires.

TCR cDNA, made by 5'RACE template switching, carried an added universal primer site and UMIs. TCRdb reanalysed the 5' RACE reads using MiXCR and keeps one entry per CDR3 protein. The sample yields approximately 250,000 distinct CDR3 sequences, approximately 3.5% seen once. Details on this clonotype: Its specificity is not known.

The sample in question was PBMCs, obtained 15 days after the yellow fever booster vaccination. This sequence joins TRBV5-5 and TRBJ2-5, with 8 bases identical to TRBD2. This receptor was identified in a man between 18 and 29 years old who received the YFV17D yellow fever vaccine. In DNA form, the CDR3 reads TGTGCCAGCAGCCCCCCGGACGGGGGGGGAGAGACCCAGTACTTC. Protein: CASSPPDGGGETQYF. Looking up the rest from reference TRBV5-5 and TRBJ2-5 gives the full variable domain: DAGVTQSPTHLIKTRGQQVTLRCSPISGHKSVSWYQQVLGQGPQFIFQYYEKEERGRGNFPDRFSARQFPNYSSELNVNALLLGDSALYLCASSPPDGGGETQYFGPGTRLLVL.